This TCR beta chain was sequenced for a study of post-analysis software for immune sequencing data (dated by TCRdb to the mid-2010s). Describing the broader study: Disease courses on record covered relapsing-remitting, secondary progressive and progressive-relapsing multiple sclerosis, though some patients had no subtype annotation. The patient repertoires were set against under 12 previously published healthy control repertoires from donors whose ages ranged from about 6 to 25 years. A subset of samples was prepared in parallel using single-end sample barcoding, then pooled and co-amplified after Illumina adapter ligation.

The germline V gene yields SQVTM for CDR1 and ANQGSEA for CDR2. V lost 0 bases and J lost 1 base, and the count of bases not matched to a germline gene is 5. There are 16 amino acids in the CDR3, from cysteine to phenylalanine inclusive. The entry retains the CDR3 DNA only, 48 bases that are in frame from base 1. Receptor amplification or capture employed PCR. Sequencing was performed on an Illumina HiSeq 2500. To reduce PCR and sequencing biases, unique molecular identifiers were built into the TCR beta cDNA libraries. Roughly 0.5 million cDNA molecules were obtained per 1 to 10 million input T cells, so each molecule approximated one T cell. The same protocol used for the earlier healthy control dataset was applied to prepare and sequence the patient libraries. Samples belonging to the same batch were prepared together, multiplexed and sequenced on a shared HiSeq lane. In the original analysis: MIGEC was used to process the raw barcoded reads, and molecular identifier groups with only a single read were discarded before consensus assembly and CDR3 extraction. Clonotype tables were post-analysed with VDJtools, normalizing diversity by down-sampling all datasets to the smallest sample size. Repertoire overlap clustering matched CDR3 amino acid but not nucleotide sequences to correct batch-related cross-sample contamination. The public reads were reanalyzed by TCRdb: fastp trimming at Q25, MiXCR alignment, in-frame beta chains only. Rows are unified per CDR3 protein, each entry keeping the most common DNA and genes. TCRdb, not the authors, supplied the V and J calls. For this sample the table gives hundreds of thousands of distinct CDR3 sequences, of which roughly 40% were detected only once. The ten largest make up 1.7% of the sample.

Broad study findings and their caveats: Normalized Chao1 diversity was significantly lower in multiple sclerosis patients than controls, suggesting substantial peripheral T-cell clonal expansion. Direct clustering with F measure revealed strong co-clustering of samples prepared in the same batch, which led to a batch-effect correction. The control group was slightly older than the multiple sclerosis patient group. Significantly higher frequencies in patients than in controls were found for about 5 TRBV segments, including TRBV5-6, TRBV5-1 and TRBV20-1.

This clonotype was seen many times. Its antigen remains unidentified. No much larger clonotype is one base removed from it; base qualities were not supplied. To demonstrate the VDJtools post-analysis software, TCR beta repertoires were profiled from the peripheral blood of more than 10 young patients with multiple sclerosis. The multiple sclerosis patients were children and adolescents between roughly 6 and 16 years of age. Sequencing used blood. The chain joins TRBV29-1 to TRBJ2-5, with 10 bases aligning to TRBD2. The sequence derives from a girl aged 5-17 years with multiple sclerosis. The CDR3 protein is CSVEDRWTSGQETQYF. The base sequence is TGCAGCGTTGAAGATCGGTGGACTAGCGGCCAAGAGACCCAGTACTTC.